These 13 T cell receptor beta chains originate from one sample sequenced in a study of blood T cell repertoires in COVID-19 (dated by TCRdb to 2019 to 2021). The protocol used for the library was the immunoSEQ multiplex PCR assay. TCRdb provides this immuneACCESS table in a form limited to in-frame rearrangements. Some clones are lacking; in checked studies, under half of them reflect an unresolved V gene, and why the rest are absent is not known. A total of hundreds of thousands of clones appear in this sample, roughly 90% of them only once. The ten biggest clones cover 2% to 2.5% of the sample. Material: peripheral blood. These receptors all stem from a middle-aged woman who had recovered from COVID-19.

The gene calls are TRBV4-2 and TRBJ2-2, with 7 bases that match TRBD2. CDR1 is LGHNA, CDR2 YNFKEQ, per germline. J gave up 7 bases and V 0 bases, and 5 bases lay outside the gene matches. CDR3 length: 15 residues. The CDR3 loop is CASSQDIGGGGELFF. CDR3 bases: TGTGCCAGCAGCCAAGATATTGGGGGGGGCGGGGAGCTGTTTTTT.

The V call is TRBV19, the J call TRBJ2-2; 7 nucleotides agree with TRBD1. CDR1 and CDR2 (germline): LNHDA, SQIVND (reference sequence). The CDR3 loop spans 14 amino acids. J lost 6 bases, V lost 2 bases, and 3 bases had no gene match. The CDR3 is CASSITQGAGELFF. The CDR3 nucleotides are TGTGCCAGTAGTATAACCCAGGGGGCCGGGGAGCTGTTTTTT.

The chain is built from TRBV15 and TRBJ2-1; 11 nucleotides line up with TRBD2. Unmatched junction bases numbered 18, after V lost 0 bases and J lost 8 bases. The germline V gene encodes CDR1 LNHNV and CDR2 YYDKDF (reference sequence). The CDR3 runs 20 residues. CDR3 amino acids: CATSRDPPPTSGSGGYEQFF. CDR3 DNA: TGTGCCACCAGCAGAGATCCCCCCCCAACTAGCGGGAGTGGGGGCTATGAGCAGTTCTTC.

CDR3 nucleotides: TGTGCCAGCAGCAACGACAGGGGACATTACAATGAGCAGTTCTTC. Translating it yields CASSNDRGHYNEQFF. The chain uses TRBV6-5 and TRBJ2-1; 8 bases match TRBD1. The CDR3 covers 15 residues. V was clipped by 6 bases and J by 4 bases; unmatched bases: 8. Germline values: CDR1 MNHEY, CDR2 SVGAGI.

V is TRBV5-6 and J is TRBJ2-3, with D possibly being TRBD2 (7 bases). The CDR3 extends over 19 amino acids. In germline, CDR1 is SGHDT, CDR2 YYEEEE. Trimming took 1 base from V and 2 from J, leaving 23 bases between them. CDR3 in amino acids: CASSLFISRGALSTDTQYF. In nucleotides, the CDR3 is TGTGCCAGCAGCTTGTTCATATCTCGGGGGGCTCTATCCACAGATACGCAGTATTTT. The whole variable domain, filled in from reference TRBV5-6 and TRBJ2-3, reads DAGVTQSPTHLIKTRGQQVTLRCSPKSGHDTVSWYQQALGQGPQFIFQYYEEEERQRGNFPDRFSGHQFPNYSSELNVNALLLGDSALYLCASSLFISRGALSTDTQYFGPGTRLTVL.

CDR3 residues: CASSLDPGGTDTQYF. Here the CDR3 DNA reads TGCGCCAGCAGCTTGGATCCAGGGGGAACAGATACGCAGTATTTT. The chain is built from TRBV5-1 and TRBJ2-3; 7 bases are a match to TRBD1. This CDR3 region has 15 residues. Germline V gene lookup returns CDR1 SGHRS and CDR2 YFSETQ. J gave up 3 bases and V 0 bases, and 4 bases lay outside the gene matches.

This chain joins TRBV7-2 and TRBJ2-3; the D is unclear. Trimming shortened V by 0 bases and J by 5 bases, and 9 bases separated the two germline ends. Looked up from germline, CDR1 is SGHTA and CDR2 is FQGNSA. CDR3 size: 14 residues. CDR3 protein: CASSLASMKDTQYF. CDR3 DNA sequence: TGTGCCAGCAGCTTAGCGTCTATGAAAGATACGCAGTATTTT.

In its sample, this clone was seen once. The chain links TRBV5-1 to TRBJ2-3; TRBD1 matches at 10 bases. With 4 bases clipped from V and 5 bases from J, the junction kept 10 bases outside the gene matches. Germline CDR1 SGHRS, CDR2 YFSETQ. The CDR3 contains 16 residues. The CDR3 region is CASSPGDRGRGDTQYF. CDR3 coding DNA: TGCGCCAGCAGCCCAGGGGACAGGGGAAGGGGAGATACGCAGTATTTT.

The count of this clone is one. This chain joins TRBV19 and TRBJ1-2, with a tentative D call TRBD1 (6 bases). The V gene's germline CDR1 is LNHDA and CDR2 SQIVND (reference sequence). Trimming cost V 5 bases and J 2 bases, with 12 bases left between them. The CDR3 extends over 14 amino acids. The CDR3: CASSGYRANYGYTF. The CDR3 region has the DNA TGTGCCAGTAGTGGGTACAGGGCGAACTATGGCTACACCTTC.

The gene calls are TRBV7-3 and TRBJ2-3, with D possibly being TRBD2 (6 bases). The CDR3 is 15 amino acids. Germline V gene sequence: CDR1 SGHTA, CDR2 FQGTGA. Trimming took 0 bases from V and 4 from J, leaving 11 bases between them. The CDR3 protein is CASSLTTTGADTQYF. CDR3 DNA: TGTGCCAGCAGCTTAACAACCACGGGAGCAGATACGCAGTATTTT. Full variable domain (missing parts from reference TRBV7-3 and TRBJ2-3): GAGVSQTPSNKVTEKGKYVELRCDPISGHTALYWYRQSLGQGPEFLIYFQGTGAADDSGLPNDRFFAVRPEGSVSTLKIQRTERGDSAVYLCASSLTTTGADTQYFGPGTRLTVL.

This clone appeared a few times. V and J are TRBV10-3 and TRBJ2-5, with a tentative D call TRBD2 (6 bases). The V end lost 2 bases, the J end lost 2 bases, and 9 bases lay between the germline ends. This CDR3 is 14 amino acids long. CDR1 is ENHRY, CDR2 SYGVKD, per germline. The CDR3 nucleotides read TGTGCCATCAGTGAGAGGCTAGCGCAAGAGACCCAGTACTTC. It encodes CAISERLAQETQYF.

There are a few counts of this clone. The chain uses TRBV5-1 and TRBJ2-2; 8 bases line up with TRBD2. This CDR3 is built from 16 residues. V trimming: 1 base; J trimming: 5 bases; junction bases outside the gene matches: 7. Germline assignment: CDR1 SGHRS and CDR2 YFSETQ. CDR3 nucleotides: TGCGCCAGCAGCTTGCCGACTAGCGTGTATACCGGGGAGCTGTTTTTT. It is translated as CASSLPTSVYTGELFF.

The V call is TRBV7-8, the J call TRBJ2-3; tentative D call: TRBD2 (6 bases). V lost 5 bases to trimming and J lost 3 bases, with 18 bases between them. In germline, CDR1 is SGHVS, CDR2 FQNEAQ. CDR3 length: 16 residues. The CDR3 DNA follows: TGTGCCAGCAGCCCACGCCGGACTAATCCTACAGATACGCAGTATTTT. Protein product: CASSPRRTNPTDTQYF.